This entry lists 29 T cell receptor beta chains sequenced from one sample in a study of siplizumab effects on memory and regulatory T cells. This table comes from immunoSEQ multiplex PCR, and its TCRdb copy is limited to in-frame clones, with some not included. The sample includes roughly 97,000 clones, 93% of them seen just once. The sequencing input was Tregs sorted from blood. The receptors were sampled from a human donor in good health.

The chain uses TRBV6-1 and TRBJ2-6, with TRBD1 matching over 9 bases. The CDR3 extends over 18 amino acids. V dropped 1 base and J dropped 0; count of bases not matched to a gene: 4. The germline gives CDR1 MNHNS, CDR2 SASEGT. CDR3 protein: CASSEVGTGISGANVLTF. Written as DNA, the CDR3 is TGTGCCAGCAGTGAAGTCGGGACAGGGATCTCTGGGGCCAACGTCCTGACTTTC.

This clone has only a few counts. The chain uses TRBV4-1 and TRBJ1-1; D call uncertain. V dropped 0 bases and J dropped 1 base, with 18 bases sitting between them. Germline CDR1 MGHRA, CDR2 YSYEKL. This CDR3 region has 18 residues. CDR3 nucleotide sequence: TGCGCCAGCAGCCAAGAGGTCTTTCGAATGGCCGCGAACACTGAAGCTTTCTTT. As protein: CASSQEVFRMAANTEAFF.

The chain joins TRBV7-9 to TRBJ2-7; 7 positions match TRBD1. The germline V gene encodes CDR1 SEHNR and CDR2 FQNEAQ (reference sequence). The trim removed 5 bases at V and 6 bases at J, leaving 4 bases unmatched. This CDR3 has 12 residues. As DNA, the CDR3 is TGTGCCAGCAGCGGAGACAGGGTCGAGCAGTACTTC. Protein product: CASSGDRVEQYF.

This chain joins TRBV5-6 and TRBJ1-2; 11 positions match TRBD1. From germline, CDR1 is SGHDT and CDR2 YYEEEE. V lost 3 bases to trimming and J lost 3 bases; unmatched junction nucleotides: 7. The CDR3 loop spans 16 amino acids. The CDR3 spells CASSSGQGGGYYGYTF. The CDR3 DNA is TGTGCCAGCAGCTCGGGACAGGGGGGAGGCTACTATGGCTACACCTTC.

This clone occurred once. The chain couples TRBV5-1 to TRBJ2-5, with 8 nucleotides matching TRBD1. V lost 5 bases, J lost 4 bases, and 10 bases stayed unmatched. The CDR3 totals 15 residues. The germline gives CDR1 SGHRS, CDR2 YFSETQ. The CDR3 DNA follows: TGCGCCAGCAGTTCACGGACAGGGCTGGGAGAGACCCAGTACTTC. Translation: CASSSRTGLGETQYF.

The chain's CDR3 is CASSITGGPKDGYTF. The DNA of the CDR3 is TGTGCCAGTAGTATAACGGGGGGGCCTAAGGACGGCTACACCTTC. This sequence joins TRBV19 and TRBJ1-2; maybe TRBD1 (6 bases). Germline V lookup: CDR1 LNHDA, CDR2 SQIVND (reference sequence). The germline V and J ends were trimmed by 2 bases and 8 bases, with 18 bases remaining between them. The CDR3 spans 15 residues.

The chain joins TRBV6-1 to TRBJ1-2; 7 bases match TRBD1. CDR3 length equals 13 residues. Germline V CDR1 and CDR2: MNHNS, SASEGT. The trim removed 4 bases at V and 5 bases at J, leaving 4 bases unmatched. The CDR3 loop reads CASSAQGRYGYTF. CDR3 DNA: TGTGCCAGCAGTGCACAGGGGCGGTATGGCTACACCTTC.

This clone was seen a handful of times. The rearrangement uses TRBV29-1 and TRBJ2-7; no firm D call. Germline V gene data show CDR1 as SQVTM and CDR2 as ANQGSEA. The CDR3 consists of 12 residues. The V end was cut by 4 bases, the J end by 2 bases, with 9 bases between. The CDR3 loop reads CSVVSSPYEQYF. As DNA, the CDR3 is TGCAGCGTTGTGTCCAGCCCCTACGAGCAGTACTTC.

The rearrangement uses TRBV6-1 and TRBJ2-7; D possibly uses TRBD1 or TRBD2 (5 bases each). The CDR3 is made up of 14 amino acids. CDR1 and CDR2 (germline): MNHNS, SASEGT. The V gene lost 1 base and the J gene lost 5 bases, with 12 bases spanning the gap. CDR3 residues: CASSEVPGQNEQYF. The CDR3, as DNA: TGTGCCAGCAGTGAAGTTCCGGGGCAGAACGAGCAGTACTTC.

V usage is TRBV7-8 and J usage is TRBJ2-1; TRBD2 agrees at 10 bases. CDR1 SGHVS and CDR2 FQNEAQ come from the germline V gene. The CDR3 length is 19 residues. V gave up 0 bases and J gave up 0 bases; unmatched junction bases: 8. CDR3 in DNA: TGTGCCAGCAGCTTAGCTTGGATAGCGGGAGGTTTCTCCTACAATGAGCAGTTCTTC. This codes for CASSLAWIAGGFSYNEQFF.

V is TRBV5-5 and J is TRBJ2-5; D gene unclear. Germline V CDR1 and CDR2: SGHKS, YYEKEE (reference sequence). Deletions cut 0 bases from V and 4 bases from J, with 10 bases between. This CDR3 contains 14 residues. For the CDR3, the DNA is TGTGCCAGCAGCTTGGATCCTAGATCAGAGACCCAGTACTTC. The encoded protein is CASSLDPRSETQYF.

The table lists this clone with a few counts. This chain uses TRBV5-5 with TRBJ1-2; 8 bases align to TRBD1. There are 14 residues in the CDR3. The ends lost 4 bases at V and 1 base at J; junction bases unmatched: 3. Germline CDR1 and CDR2: SGHKS and YYEKEE (reference sequence). Written as DNA, the CDR3 is TGTGCCAGCAGCCCGACAGGGGATAACTATGGCTACACCTTC. It yields the protein CASSPTGDNYGYTF. The full variable domain, in which reference TRBV5-5 and TRBJ1-2 provide the parts outside the CDR3, is DAGVTQSPTHLIKTRGQQVTLRCSPISGHKSVSWYQQVLGQGPQFIFQYYEKEERGRGNFPDRFSARQFPNYSSELNVNALLLGDSALYLCASSPTGDNYGYTFGSGTRLTVV.

This clone was seen once. Written as DNA, the CDR3 is TGTGCCAGCAGCACTAGGGGTTGGGGGACAGGAGCCTACGAGCAGTACTTC. It is translated as CASSTRGWGTGAYEQYF. The chain has TRBV7-4 and TRBJ2-7; 8 nucleotides line up with TRBD1. After removal of 5 bases from V and 2 bases from J, the junction contained 14 bases not matched to a gene. The CDR3 covers 17 residues. Germline V gene sequence: CDR1 SGHVT, CDR2 SQSDAQ.

The rearrangement links TRBV10-3 to TRBJ2-1; perhaps D is TRBD1 or TRBD2 (5 bases each). The CDR3 is made up of 15 amino acids. Germline V gives CDR1 ENHRY, CDR2 SYGVKD. V was pared by 6 bases and J by 0 bases, with 12 bases between. The CDR3 reads CAISRDAGSYNEQFF. CDR3 nucleotides: TGTGCCATCAGCCGGGACGCAGGCTCCTACAATGAGCAGTTCTTC.

This clone showed up just a few times. The chain uses TRBV9 and TRBJ1-1; unclear D gene. CDR3 length: 15 amino acids. Trimming pared 4 bases from V and 0 bases from J, leaving 13 bases between. CDR1 SGDLS and CDR2 YYNGEE come from the germline V gene. The DNA for the CDR3 is TGTGCCAGCAGCCCCCGTGGGATTTTGAACACTGAAGCTTTCTTT. It translates to CASSPRGILNTEAFF.

The gene calls are TRBV6-5 and TRBJ1-4; weak D call: TRBD1 (6 bases). The CDR3 totals 15 residues. Germline V lookup: CDR1 MNHEY, CDR2 SVGAGI. V was shortened by 6 bases and J by 6 bases, with 17 bases between the two germline ends. CDR3 sequence: CASRGGRAWDEKLFF. CDR3 DNA: TGTGCCAGCAGAGGGGGTAGAGCATGGGATGAAAAACTGTTTTTT.

The chain joins TRBV5-1 to TRBJ2-1; 8 positions match TRBD2. Germline V gene lookup returns CDR1 SGHRS and CDR2 YFSETQ. CDR3 length equals 15 residues. Trimming removed 3 bases from V and 5 bases from J; junction bases left unmatched: 7. The CDR3 loop reads CASSSLAGWNNEQFF. DNA for the CDR3: TGCGCCAGCAGCTCGTTAGCGGGGTGGAACAATGAGCAGTTCTTC.

This sequence joins TRBV10-2 and TRBJ1-5, with no clear D. V was clipped by 7 bases and J by 2 bases, with 9 bases between them. Per germline, CDR1 WSHSY and CDR2 SAAADI. The CDR3 sequence is 13 residues long. The CDR3, as DNA: TGCGCCAGCACCGAGGTGGGCAATCAGCCCCAGCATTTT. This translates into CASTEVGNQPQHF.

CDR3 bases: TGCGCCAGCAGCCAGGTAGACAGGGAGGCCTCCCAAGGTACGCAGTATTTT. Amino acid sequence: CASSQVDREASQGTQYF. V gene TRBV4-1 combines with J gene TRBJ2-3; D possibly corresponds to TRBD1 (7 bases). The germline V and J ends were trimmed by 3 bases and 8 bases, with 24 bases remaining between them. Germline CDR1 and CDR2: MGHRA and YSYEKL. This CDR3 is built from 17 residues.

This chain joins TRBV6-6 and TRBJ1-5; no firm D call. V was shortened by 5 bases and J by 4 bases, with 9 bases between the two germline ends. The CDR3 length is 13 residues. CDR1 and CDR2 from the germline V gene are MNHNY and SVGAGI (reference sequence). This chain's CDR3 is CASSHGRNQPQHF. CDR3 DNA: TGTGCCAGCAGTCATGGACGTAATCAGCCCCAGCATTTT.

The V gene is TRBV11-3, the J gene TRBJ1-1, with D possibly being TRBD1 (5 bases). Per the germline V gene, CDR1 is SGHNT and CDR2 is YENEEA. This CDR3 comprises 14 residues. V shed 5 bases and J shed 11 bases, with 21 bases lying between them. The CDR3 reads CASSPHGYRTEAFF. For the CDR3, the DNA is TGTGCCAGCAGCCCCCATGGGTACAGGACGGAGGCTTTCTTT.

The chain has TRBV6-6 and TRBJ2-7; D is undetermined. CDR1 is MNHNY, CDR2 SVGAGI, per germline (reference sequence). The CDR3 length is 11 residues. V was pared by 8 bases and J by 7 bases, with 12 bases between. As DNA, the CDR3 is TGTGCCAGCCTGAGCCGGTGGGAGCAGTACTTC. Amino acid sequence: CASLSRWEQYF.

The rearrangement joins TRBV2 to TRBJ2-1; D tentatively fits TRBD1 or TRBD2 (5 bases each). With 4 bases removed from V and 2 bases from J, the gap between germline ends came to 15 bases. The CDR3 spans 16 residues. Germline V lookup: CDR1 SNHLY, CDR2 FYNNEI. CDR3 nucleotide sequence: TGTGCCAGCAGTGGGCGCAGAGGGACCCCCTACAATGAGCAGTTCTTC. Protein: CASSGRRGTPYNEQFF.

The chain couples TRBV4-1 to TRBJ2-5; 9 nucleotides line up with TRBD1. CDR1 is MGHRA, CDR2 YSYEKL, per germline. Germline trimming cut 6 bases from V and 4 bases from J; bases unmatched to any gene: 3. CDR3 length: 13 amino acids. CDR3 protein: CASSQTGGETQYF. DNA for the CDR3: TGCGCCAGCAGTCAGACAGGGGGAGAGACCCAGTACTTC.

The chain has TRBV9 and TRBJ2-3; tentative D call: TRBD2 (6 bases). V was shortened by 3 bases and J by 2 bases, with 13 bases between the two germline ends. The germline V gene encodes CDR1 SGDLS and CDR2 YYNGEE. This CDR3 has 15 amino acids. In DNA, the CDR3 is TGTGCCAGCAGCGCCCTCGGGGACTTCACAGATACGCAGTATTTT. It yields the protein CASSALGDFTDTQYF.

CDR3 loop: CASIGQENQPQHF. DNA for the CDR3: TGTGCCAGTATCGGACAGGAAAATCAGCCCCAGCATTTT. The chain carries TRBV19 and TRBJ1-5, with TRBD1 matching 7 bases. The V gene's germline CDR1 is LNHDA and CDR2 SQIVND (reference sequence). The CDR3 is made up of 13 amino acids. V lost 7 bases and J lost 4; bases outside the gene matches: 4.

The V call is TRBV5-1, the J call TRBJ2-2; D ambiguous. Germline values: CDR1 SGHRS, CDR2 YFSETQ. The CDR3 is 14 amino acids. The V gene lost 2 bases and the J gene lost 0 bases, with 5 bases spanning the gap. CDR3 region: CASSLGSNTGELFF. The DNA of the CDR3 is TGCGCCAGCAGCTTAGGGTCGAACACCGGGGAGCTGTTTTTT.

The chain combines TRBV5-4 with TRBJ1-1; 8 bases agree with TRBD1. CDR1 and CDR2 (germline): SGHNT, YYREEE (reference sequence). V was pared by 2 bases and J by 1 base, with 7 bases of the junction left unmatched. CDR3 length: 16 residues. CDR3 region: CASSLGLGQGNTEAFF. For the CDR3, the DNA is TGTGCCAGCAGCTTAGGGTTAGGACAGGGGAACACTGAAGCTTTCTTT.

The chain employs TRBV7-2 and TRBJ2-5; tentative D call: TRBD2 (6 bases). CDR1 and CDR2 (germline): SGHTA, FQGNSA. V was shortened by 2 bases and J by 2 bases, with 9 bases between the two germline ends. The CDR3 sequence is 14 residues long. Written as DNA, the CDR3 is TGTGCCAGCAGCTTATCGGGGGTACAAGAGACCCAGTACTTC. It yields the protein CASSLSGVQETQYF. The whole variable domain, remainder taken from reference TRBV7-2 and TRBJ2-5, is GAGVSQSPSNKVTEKGKDVELRCDPISGHTALYWYRQSLGQGLEFLIYFQGNSAPDKSGLPSDRFSAERTGGSVSTLTIQRTQQEDSAVYLCASSLSGVQETQYFGPGTRLLVL.